Below are 24 T cell receptor beta chains sequenced from a single sample in a study of blood T cell repertoires in COVID-19. The method was immunoSEQ multiplex PCR; TCRdb's version includes in-frame clones alone and lacks a portion of them. The table shows more than 200,000 clones, with 75% to 90% occurring only once. The sample comprised peripheral blood. These receptors came from a man aged 25-40 years with COVID-19, enrolled during active disease.

This rearrangement joins TRBV15 to TRBJ1-2, with a possible D match to TRBD1 (5 bases). The germline gives CDR1 LNHNV, CDR2 YYDKDF (reference sequence). The CDR3 runs 19 residues. The V end was cut by 4 bases, the J end by 0 bases, with 24 bases between. The CDR3 region is CATSKELGVVGLTNYGYTF. CDR3 DNA sequence: TGTGCCACCAGCAAAGAGCTAGGGGTCGTAGGATTGACTAACTATGGCTACACCTTC.

This rearrangement joins TRBV19 to TRBJ1-2, with D unresolved. Looked up from germline, CDR1 is LNHDA and CDR2 is SQIVND (reference sequence). Between the trimmed V and J ends, which lost 5 bases and 5 bases, there was a span of 12 bases. The CDR3 spans 13 residues. The CDR3 DNA is TGTGCCAGTAGTCCAGGACTGATTTATGGCTACACCTTC. Protein product: CASSPGLIYGYTF.

The gene calls are TRBV3-1 (or the pseudogene TRBV3-2) and TRBJ1-4; TRBD1 aligns across 8 bases. Unmatched junction bases numbered 4, after V lost 4 bases and J lost 6 bases. Germline CDR1 and CDR2: LGHDT and YNNKEL (reference sequence). The CDR3 has 14 residues. The CDR3 sequence is CASSLGQDDEKLFF. CDR3 coding DNA: TGTGCCAGCAGCCTGGGACAGGATGATGAAAAACTGTTTTTT.

The chain joins TRBV7-9 to TRBJ1-6; weak D call: TRBD1 (5 bases). Germline CDR1 and CDR2: SEHNR and FQNEAQ (reference sequence). The CDR3 length is 18 residues. Trimming removed 5 bases at V and 3 bases at J, with 20 bases between. CDR3 sequence reads: CASSRLGSGEYYNSPLHF. The CDR3 DNA reads TGTGCCAGCAGCCGTCTTGGTTCGGGGGAATACTATAATTCACCCCTCCACTTT.

The V call is TRBV24-1, the J call TRBJ1-5, with TRBD1 matching over 9 bases. Germline V gene lookup returns CDR1 KGHDR and CDR2 SFDVKD. The CDR3 extends over 18 amino acids. The ends lost 4 bases at V and 0 bases at J; junction bases unmatched: 9. The CDR3 sequence: CATSDADRGLDSNQPQHF. In DNA form, the CDR3 reads TGTGCCACCAGTGACGCTGACAGGGGGTTAGATAGCAATCAGCCCCAGCATTTT.

The rearrangement links TRBV3-1 (or the pseudogene TRBV3-2) to TRBJ2-7; the D gene is possibly TRBD2 (5 bases). Deletions cut 2 bases from V and 3 bases from J, with 5 bases between. The CDR3 extends over 12 amino acids. The germline CDR1 and CDR2 sequences are LGHDT and YNNKEL (reference sequence). The DNA for the CDR3 is TGTGCCAGCAGCCAAACTAGCTACGAGCAGTACTTC. This sequence encodes CASSQTSYEQYF.

The gene calls are TRBV30 and TRBJ1-1, with D uncertain. Trimming took off 3 bases at V and 0 bases at J, with 8 bases between the two ends. There are 13 residues in the CDR3. Germline V gene sequence: CDR1 GTSNPN, CDR2 SVGIG (reference sequence). CDR3 DNA: TGTGCCTGGAGCCACGGAGTGAACACTGAAGCTTTCTTT. Translation: CAWSHGVNTEAFF.

DNA of the CDR3: TGTGCCTGGAGTGTGGGGGCATGGGGCACTGAAGCTTTCTTT. Its protein product is CAWSVGAWGTEAFF. The rearrangement uses TRBV30 and TRBJ1-1; TRBD1 might be the D (6 bases). CDR1 and CDR2 (germline): GTSNPN, SVGIG (reference sequence). The length of the CDR3 is 14 residues. With 0 bases removed from V and 4 bases from J, the gap between germline ends came to 12 bases.

The gene calls are TRBV7-2 and TRBJ1-1; D remains unclear. The CDR3 contains 12 residues. The V and J ends lost 1 base and 8 bases respectively, with 8 bases between them. CDR1 is SGHTA and CDR2 is FQGNSA in the germline V gene. The CDR3 protein is CASSLVGVEAFF. The CDR3 bases are TGTGCCAGCAGCTTAGTGGGAGTAGAAGCTTTCTTT.

The rearrangement joins TRBV10-3 to TRBJ1-2; D is perhaps TRBD1 (5 bases). CDR3 length: 12 amino acids. Trimming removed 0 bases at V and 11 bases at J, with 10 bases between. Germline V gene sequence: CDR1 ENHRY, CDR2 SYGVKD. CDR3 sequence reads: CAISESGGVYTF. CDR3 in DNA: TGTGCCATCAGTGAGTCGGGGGGAGTTTACACCTTC.

V usage is TRBV5-1 and J usage is TRBJ1-4, with D possibly being TRBD1 (6 bases). V was cut by 0 bases and J by 4 bases, with 7 bases left in between. The CDR3 length is 14 residues. Germline CDR1 and CDR2: SGHRS and YFSETQ. CDR3 in DNA: TGCGCCAGCAGCTTGGGGACAGATAATGAAAAACTGTTTTTT. It translates to CASSLGTDNEKLFF.

This chain links TRBV27 with TRBJ2-7; 8 bases line up with TRBD2. The CDR3 length is 16 residues. Germline lookup yields CDR1 MNHEY and CDR2 SMNVEV (reference sequence). V lost 5 bases to trimming and J lost 0 bases; unmatched junction nucleotides: 9. The DNA of the CDR3 is TGTGCCAGCAGTCCGTCTAGCGGGCCCGTCTCCTACGAGCAGTACTTC. It translates to CASSPSSGPVSYEQYF.

The chain couples TRBV3-1 (or the pseudogene TRBV3-2) to TRBJ2-3; 12 bases align to TRBD2. The V and J ends lost 4 bases and 1 base, in that order; junction bases with no gene match: 6. The CDR3 spans 17 residues. The germline V gene has CDR1 LGHDT and CDR2 YNNKEL (reference sequence). CDR3 residues: CASSRGLAGPGTDTQYF. The CDR3 bases are TGTGCCAGCAGCCGCGGACTAGCGGGACCCGGCACAGATACGCAGTATTTT.

This chain uses TRBV7-9 with TRBJ1-1, with 9 bases that match TRBD1. CDR1 SEHNR and CDR2 FQNEAQ come from the germline V gene (reference sequence). The length of the CDR3 is 12 residues. Trimming at V came to 7 bases and at J to 8 bases, leaving 5 bases not matched to a gene. CDR3 sequence: CASKGQGYEAFF. In nucleotides, the CDR3 is TGTGCCAGCAAAGGACAGGGGTACGAAGCTTTCTTT.

This sequence joins TRBV14 and TRBJ2-7, with 9 bases lining up with TRBD1. V shed 4 bases and J 3 bases; nucleotides not matched to a gene: 7. The CDR3 contains 15 residues. Germline loops: CDR1 SGHDN, CDR2 FVKESK. The CDR3 sequence is CASSPYRDRVYEQYF. The CDR3 bases are TGTGCCAGCAGCCCGTACCGGGACAGGGTCTACGAGCAGTACTTC. Combining the CDR3 with reference TRBV14 and TRBJ2-7 gives the whole variable domain EAGVTQFPSHSVIEKGQTVTLRCDPISGHDNLYWYRRVMGKEIKFLLHFVKESKQDESGMPNNRFLAERTGGTYSTLKVQPAELEDSGVYFCASSPYRDRVYEQYFGPGTRLTVT.

In DNA, the CDR3 is TGTGCCAGCAGTTATCAGGGGGCGAGGGAGACCCAGTACTTC. Its translation: CASSYQGARETQYF. The chain recombines TRBV6-6 with TRBJ2-5, with 8 bases fitting TRBD1. Trimming at V came to 3 bases and at J to 5 bases, leaving 5 bases not matched to a gene. The CDR3 is made up of 14 amino acids. Per germline, CDR1 MNHNY and CDR2 SVGAGI (reference sequence).

The gene calls are TRBV19 and TRBJ2-5; 13 positions agree with TRBD2. The CDR3 runs to 16 residues. Germline trimming cut 3 bases from V and 0 bases from J; bases unmatched to any gene: 1. The V gene's germline CDR1 is LNHDA and CDR2 SQIVND (reference sequence). The CDR3 bases are TGTGCCAGTAGTATGACTAGCGGGGGGTACCAAGAGACCCAGTACTTC. Translating it yields CASSMTSGGYQETQYF.

J is TRBJ2-7 and V is TRBV4-2; D is perhaps TRBD2 (5 bases). The CDR3 contains 16 residues. CDR1 and CDR2 from the germline V gene are LGHNA and YNFKEQ. V lost 0 bases and J 7 bases, leaving 19 bases between the germline ends. CDR3 region: CASSQDGPGMLGEQYF. Written as DNA, the CDR3 is TGTGCCAGCAGCCAAGATGGACCGGGAATGCTAGGGGAGCAGTACTTC.

J is TRBJ1-2 and V is TRBV6-5; D might be TRBD1 (6 bases). V lost 6 bases and J lost 1, with 15 bases in between. There are 15 residues in the CDR3. Germline lookup yields CDR1 MNHEY and CDR2 SVGAGI. The CDR3 loop reads CASSLQGGHNYGYTF. Here the CDR3 DNA reads TGTGCCAGCAGCCTACAGGGTGGGCATAACTATGGCTACACCTTC.

This clone was recorded a few times. V gene TRBV19 combines with J gene TRBJ1-6; 9 bases line up with TRBD1. The CDR3 is 18 amino acids. After removal of 3 bases from V and 0 bases from J, the junction contained 6 bases not matched to a gene. Per the germline V gene, CDR1 is LNHDA and CDR2 is SQIVND (reference sequence). This CDR3 is CASSIPGTGISYNSPLHF. The DNA of the CDR3 is TGTGCCAGTAGTATCCCCGGGACAGGGATCTCCTATAATTCACCCCTCCACTTT.

The genes are TRBV4-3 and TRBJ2-1; a possible D gene is TRBD1 (6 bases). Germline-derived CDR1 and CDR2 are LGHNA and YSLEER. The CDR3 loop spans 18 amino acids. The V end lost 0 bases, the J end lost 3 bases, and 18 bases lay between the germline ends. CDR3 nucleotides: TGCGCCAGCAGCCAAGAAGGGGGTCTGAGTATGAACTACAATGAGCAGTTCTTC. It specifies CASSQEGGLSMNYNEQFF.

The genes are TRBV2 and TRBJ1-5; 9 nucleotides align to TRBD1. The trim removed 4 bases at V and 0 bases at J, leaving 7 bases unmatched. CDR1 is SNHLY, CDR2 FYNNEI, per germline. The CDR3 spans 17 residues. The CDR3, as DNA: TGTGCCAGCAGTGGGGACAGGGCTGTCTATAGCAATCAGCCCCAGCATTTT. Its translation is CASSGDRAVYSNQPQHF.

The V call is TRBV7-2, the J call TRBJ1-2; TRBD1 agrees at 8 bases. This CDR3 region has 13 residues. After removal of 5 bases from V and 6 bases from J, the junction contained 5 bases not matched to a gene. Germline loops: CDR1 SGHTA, CDR2 FQGNSA. CDR3 nucleotides: TGTGCCAGCAGCCCGGGACAGGTCAATGGCTACACCTTC. It yields the protein CASSPGQVNGYTF.

The chain links TRBV19 to TRBJ2-7, with 7 nucleotides matching TRBD1. Germline V gives CDR1 LNHDA, CDR2 SQIVND (reference sequence). The CDR3 length is 18 residues. J lost 3 bases, V lost 6 bases, and 20 bases had no gene match. DNA of the CDR3: TGTGCCAGTAGAACGGGTCACAGAGGGGCAGGGGGTGTCTACGAGCAGTACTTC. This codes for CASRTGHRGAGGVYEQYF.